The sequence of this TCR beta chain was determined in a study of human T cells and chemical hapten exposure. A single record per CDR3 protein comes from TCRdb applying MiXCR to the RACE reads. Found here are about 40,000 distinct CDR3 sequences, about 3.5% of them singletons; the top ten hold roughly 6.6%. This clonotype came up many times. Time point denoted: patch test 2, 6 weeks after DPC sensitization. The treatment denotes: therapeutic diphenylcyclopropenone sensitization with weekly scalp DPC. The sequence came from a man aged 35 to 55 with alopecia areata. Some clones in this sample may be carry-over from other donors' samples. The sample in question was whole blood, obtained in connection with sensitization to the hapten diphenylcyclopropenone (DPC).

CDR3 nucleotide sequence: TGTGCCAGCAGTCGGGACCAGGTGGATTCACCCCTCCACTTT. Amino acid sequence: CASSRDQVDSPLHF. The rearrangement joins TRBV5-6 to TRBJ1-6; D is possibly TRBD1 (5 bases). Trimming shortened V by 5 bases and J by 8 bases, and 14 bases separated the two germline ends. The CDR3 is made up of 14 amino acids. Germline CDR1 SGHDT, CDR2 YYEEEE.